This TCR beta chain was found in a study of OX40 agonist ivuxolimab in advanced cancers. Study results and caveats: Part of the nonresponder group also had normalized T-cell clonal expansion that was low. Expanded peripheral T-cell antigen specificity went undetermined.

Germline V gives CDR1 MNHNY, CDR2 SVGAGI (reference sequence). V was pared by 5 bases and J by 4 bases, with 15 bases between. The CDR3 is made up of 15 amino acids. Blood was sampled at baseline, cycle 4 day 1, and cycle 7 day 1. The repertoire was sequenced with immunoSEQ multiplex PCR; TCRdb's copy has only in-frame clones and lacks some. The sample records roughly 61,000 clones, about 88% being singletons. To note about this clone: What it binds is unknown.

This clonotype was obtained from an adult with an advanced solid tumor such as melanoma, head and neck, liver or kidney cancer. The V call is TRBV6-6, the J call TRBJ1-5, with a tentative D call TRBD1 (6 bases). The sequences come from CD4+ or CD8+ T cells sorted from blood, collected in a trial of the OX40 agonist ivuxolimab. CDR3 DNA sequence: TGTGCCAGCAGTCCCTCAAACAGGGTTAATCAGCCCCAGCATTTT. It yields the protein CASSPSNRVNQPQHF.